Below, 7 T cell receptor beta chains from the same sample are listed, as sequenced in a study of shared clonotypes between healthy human individuals. In the naive CD8 group, cells lacked CD45RO and were positively selected for CCR7, so terminally differentiated effector memory CD45RA+ cells were left out. The method was immunoSEQ multiplex PCR; TCRdb's version includes in-frame clones alone and lacks a portion of them. Counted here are millions of clones, more than 85% occurring once; the ten biggest clones make up approximately 1.7%. Sequenced sample: naive CD8+ T cells from PBMCs. These receptors were obtained from a young man in good health. Some clones in this sample may be carry-over from other donors' samples.

Worth noting for this clone: The same CDR3 is also encoded by other DNA sequences in this sample. This rearrangement joins TRBV7-9 to TRBJ2-1; maybe TRBD1 (6 bases). CDR1 is SEHNR, CDR2 FQNEAQ, per germline (reference sequence). CDR3 size: 14 residues. V was trimmed by 0 bases and J by 3 bases, leaving 6 bases between them. The CDR3 sequence is CASSLAGGYNEQFF. CDR3 coding DNA: TGTGCCAGCAGCTTAGCAGGGGGCTACAATGAGCAGTTCTTC.

This chain links TRBV27 with TRBJ1-2; TRBD1 aligns across 8 bases. CDR1 and CDR2 (germline): MNHEY, SMNVEV (reference sequence). The CDR3 extends over 14 amino acids. Trimming at V came to 3 bases and at J to 3 bases, leaving 3 bases not matched to a gene. CDR3 sequence reads: CASSLTGADYGYTF. CDR3 nucleotides: TGTGCCAGCAGTTTGACAGGGGCGGACTATGGCTACACCTTC.

The V gene is TRBV6-6, the J gene TRBJ2-5; TRBD2 aligns across 7 bases. The J call may be wrong; the DNA end is better matched by TRBJ2-7. The CDR3 has 15 amino acids. Germline CDR1 MNHNY, CDR2 SVGAGI (reference sequence). The CDR3 is CASSYSNLAAYEQYF. DNA of the CDR3: TGTGCCAGCAGTTACTCGAATCTAGCGGCCTACGAGCAGTACTTC.

V gene TRBV10-3 combines with J gene TRBJ2-7; D is perhaps TRBD1 (6 bases). Deletions cut 3 bases from V and 1 base from J, with 10 bases between. The V gene's germline CDR1 is ENHRY and CDR2 SYGVKD. CDR3 length equals 14 residues. CDR3 coding DNA: TGTGCCATCAGTGATCTCAGGGGATCCTACGAGCAGTACTTC. Translated, it gives CAISDLRGSYEQYF.

The chain uses TRBV6-5 and TRBJ1-1; possibly TRBD1 for D (5 bases). This CDR3 is built from 13 residues. The germline V and J ends were trimmed by 7 bases and 1 base, with 10 bases remaining between them. CDR1 and CDR2 from the germline V gene are MNHEY and SVGAGI. CDR3 nucleotides: TGTGCCAGCAATGGGGGACCGAACACTGAAGCTTTCTTT. Its protein product is CASNGGPNTEAFF.

Concerning this clone itself: The sample contains more than one DNA sequence encoding this CDR3. V usage is TRBV27 and J usage is TRBJ2-7; 10 nucleotides match TRBD2. Germline CDR1 reads MNHEY; CDR2 reads SMNVEV (reference sequence). The CDR3 covers 12 residues. With 5 bases clipped from V and 6 bases from J, the junction kept 1 base outside the gene matches. CDR3 bases: TGTGCCAGCAGTACTAGCGGGGTCGAGCAGTACTTC. Translation gives CASSTSGVEQYF.

This rearrangement joins TRBV4-1 to TRBJ2-7, with D tentatively TRBD1 or TRBD2 (6 bases each). Germline-derived CDR1 and CDR2 are MGHRA and YSYEKL. V lost 4 bases and J lost 1, with 20 bases in between. The CDR3 contains 17 residues. The CDR3 protein is CASSRLTEGHASYEQYF. CDR3 in DNA: TGCGCCAGCAGCCGCCTTACGGAGGGACACGCTTCCTACGAGCAGTACTTC.